The next 32 T cell receptor beta chains were all read from a single sample in a study of T cell repertoires in cytomegalovirus infection. TCRdb called the reads again in MiXCR, with one record for every CDR3 protein. The profile shows approximately 150,000 distinct CDR3 sequences, under 20% of them singletons. Specimen: CD8+ T cells from PBMCs. These receptors were taken from a human donor in good health (CMV status not recorded). Some clones in this sample may be carry-over from other donors' samples.

The V call is TRBV15, the J call TRBJ2-1; D is unresolved. This CDR3 region has 16 residues. V dropped 4 bases and J dropped 0 bases, with 13 bases sitting between them. Germline CDR1 is LNHNV and CDR2 is YYDKDF (reference sequence). The CDR3 DNA reads TGTGCCACCAGCACCTTTGACGAAAGCTCCTACAATGAGCAGTTCTTC. It specifies CATSTFDESSYNEQFF.

The chain combines TRBV4-3 with TRBJ2-1; a possible D gene is TRBD2 (5 bases). The CDR3 length is 14 residues. Germline assignment: CDR1 LGHNA and CDR2 YSLEER. Trimming shortened V by 1 base and J by 6 bases, and 10 bases separated the two germline ends. The chain's CDR3 is CASSQGKGVNEQFF. CDR3 bases: TGCGCCAGCAGCCAAGGAAAGGGAGTCAATGAGCAGTTCTTC.

The V gene is TRBV19, the J gene TRBJ1-1; 9 bases map to TRBD1. CDR1 is LNHDA, CDR2 SQIVND, per germline (reference sequence). CDR3 length: 13 amino acids. After removal of 6 bases from V and 1 base from J, the junction contained 0 bases not matched to a gene. This chain's CDR3 is CASRGQGNTEAFF. The CDR3 nucleotides are TGTGCCAGTAGGGGACAGGGGAACACTGAAGCTTTCTTT. Using reference TRBV19 and TRBJ1-1 for the parts outside the CDR3, the full variable domain is DGGITQSPKYLFRKEGQNVTLSCEQNLNHDAMYWYRQDPGQGLRLIYYSQIVNDFQKGDIAEGYSVSREKKESFPLTVTSAQKNPTAFYLCASRGQGNTEAFFGQGTRLTVV.

The V and J genes are TRBV7-9 and TRBJ1-1, with D possibly matching TRBD1 (5 bases). CDR1 and CDR2 (germline): SEHNR, FQNEAQ (reference sequence). The CDR3 extends over 12 amino acids. V gave up 5 bases and J gave up 6 bases, with 10 bases separating them. Here the CDR3 reads CASSPGPAEAFF. CDR3 coding DNA: TGTGCCAGCAGCCCGGGGCCTGCTGAAGCTTTCTTT.

CDR3 in amino acids: CASSPRQRSNYGYTF. CDR3 DNA: TGTGCCAGCAGTCCCCGACAGAGATCTAACTATGGCTACACCTTC. The chain joins TRBV28 to TRBJ1-2; a weak D match, TRBD1 (5 bases). The CDR3 is 15 residues long. V lost 5 bases to trimming and J lost 0 bases, with 13 bases between them. Germline CDR1 reads MDHEN; CDR2 reads SYDVKM.

The V gene is TRBV6-1, the J gene TRBJ2-7; the D is unclear. From germline, CDR1 is MNHNS and CDR2 SASEGT. This CDR3 has 11 residues. With 7 bases removed from V and 7 bases from J, the gap between germline ends came to 11 bases. This chain's CDR3 is CASTSSGEQYF. The CDR3 DNA reads TGTGCCAGCACCTCTTCCGGGGAGCAGTACTTC.

This clonotype was counted at least ten times. The chain recombines TRBV7-6 with TRBJ2-7, with 11 nucleotides matching TRBD2. Per the germline V gene, CDR1 is SGHVS and CDR2 is FNYEAQ. V shed 5 bases and J 4 bases; nucleotides not matched to a gene: 4. CDR3 length equals 14 residues. In DNA form, the CDR3 reads TGTGCCAGCAGCCATGGGACTAGCGGATACGAGCAGTACTTC. Amino acid sequence: CASSHGTSGYEQYF.

This clonotype came up many times. The chain combines TRBV10-2 with TRBJ2-7; no definite D call. This CDR3 is 14 amino acids long. Germline CDR1 is WSHSY and CDR2 is SAAADI. V was trimmed by 4 bases and J by 4 bases, leaving 14 bases between them. Written as DNA, the CDR3 is TGCGCCAGCAGTGCTGGTGGATTCGGGTACGAGCAGTACTTC. Translated, it gives CASSAGGFGYEQYF.

The chain links TRBV9 to TRBJ2-1; D is ambiguous. V lost 3 bases and J 15 bases, leaving 19 bases between the germline ends. The length of the CDR3 is 13 residues. CDR1 is SGDLS and CDR2 is YYNGEE in the germline V gene. The CDR3 loop is CASSGRVDQVPFF. CDR3 DNA sequence: TGTGCCAGCAGCGGCCGCGTAGACCAGGTCCCGTTCTTC.

The V and J genes are TRBV7-6 and TRBJ2-7; 7 bases fit TRBD1. Trimming at V came to 5 bases and at J to 3 bases, leaving 4 bases not matched to a gene. The V gene's germline CDR1 is SGHVS and CDR2 FNYEAQ. The CDR3 contains 13 residues. The chain's CDR3 is CASSAGQVYEQYF. The CDR3, as DNA: TGTGCCAGCAGCGCCGGACAGGTCTACGAGCAGTACTTC.

There are a few counts of this clonotype. The chain uses TRBV12-5 and TRBJ2-7; TRBD1 matches 8 bases. The germline gives CDR1 LGHNT, CDR2 FRNRAP. V dropped 6 bases and J dropped 9; count of bases not matched to a gene: 13. The CDR3 is made up of 14 amino acids. CDR3 sequence reads: CASGLGQGDSAQYF. As DNA, the CDR3 is TGTGCTAGTGGCCTCGGACAGGGAGATTCGGCGCAGTACTTC.

This clonotype appeared a few times. This rearrangement joins TRBV7-9 to TRBJ2-5; D remains ambiguous. Trimming removed 4 bases at V and 1 base at J, with 10 bases between. The CDR3 consists of 14 residues. Germline CDR1 reads SEHNR; CDR2 reads FQNEAQ (reference sequence). CDR3 loop: CASSSWPLQETQYF. Written as DNA, the CDR3 is TGTGCCAGCAGCTCCTGGCCCCTCCAAGAGACCCAGTACTTC.

This clonotype appeared many times. The CDR3 bases are TGTGCCAGCGGTGCTCCGAACACCGGGGAGCTGTTTTTT. It translates to CASGAPNTGELFF. The chain joins TRBV7-9 to TRBJ2-2, with no clear D. The CDR3 covers 13 residues. In germline, CDR1 is SEHNR, CDR2 FQNEAQ (reference sequence). Trimming left V 8 bases short and J 0 bases short, with 7 bases between.

This clonotype has more than one count but fewer than ten. The V call is TRBV5-6, the J call TRBJ1-1; D is unclear. V lost 0 bases to trimming and J lost 10 bases, with 10 bases between them. This CDR3 region has 12 residues. The germline gives CDR1 SGHDT, CDR2 YYEEEE. CDR3 residues: CASSLGGSRAFF. For the CDR3, the DNA is TGTGCCAGCAGCTTGGGGGGAAGTCGAGCTTTCTTT.

A few counts support this clonotype. J is TRBJ1-2 and V is TRBV7-9; 8 nucleotides match TRBD1. There are 15 residues in the CDR3. Germline trimming cut 3 bases from V and 4 bases from J; bases unmatched to any gene: 7. Germline CDR1 is SEHNR and CDR2 is FQNEAQ (reference sequence). The CDR3 spells CASSFTGTGLYGYTF. The CDR3 DNA sequence: TGTGCCAGCAGCTTTACCGGGACAGGACTCTATGGCTACACCTTC.

This clonotype appeared a few times. CDR3 DNA sequence: TGTGCCAGCCTCGGGAGCGAAGCCTATGGCTACACCTTC. This codes for CASLGSEAYGYTF. V and J are TRBV28 and TRBJ1-2; no clear D gene. Germline values: CDR1 MDHEN, CDR2 SYDVKM. Trimming cost V 8 bases and J 4 bases, with 14 bases left between them. The CDR3 is 13 amino acids.

This clonotype appeared a few times. This rearrangement joins TRBV29-1 to TRBJ2-2; D not certain. Trimming removed 3 bases at V and 7 bases at J, with 9 bases between. Germline V gene data show CDR1 as SQVTM and CDR2 as ANQGSEA. This CDR3 region has 12 residues. CDR3 sequence reads: CSVEGRFGELFF. The CDR3 DNA is TGCAGCGTTGAGGGCCGATTCGGGGAGCTGTTTTTT.

A few counts support this clonotype. V is TRBV7-8 and J is TRBJ2-7, with D possibly TRBD2 on 5 matching bases. Germline V gene data show CDR1 as SGHVS and CDR2 as FQNEAQ. V lost 5 bases and J lost 0, with 23 bases in between. CDR3 length equals 18 residues. CDR3 sequence: CASSPVRVDGILSYEQYF. DNA of the CDR3: TGTGCCAGCAGCCCGGTACGGGTCGACGGGATACTCTCCTACGAGCAGTACTTC.

V gene TRBV7-6 combines with J gene TRBJ2-5; 7 positions match TRBD1. Germline V lookup: CDR1 SGHVS, CDR2 FNYEAQ. This CDR3 is built from 15 residues. With 0 bases clipped from V and 5 bases from J, the junction kept 6 bases outside the gene matches. The CDR3 protein is CASSLATRGIETQYF. In nucleotides, the CDR3 is TGTGCCAGCAGCTTAGCTACCAGGGGGATTGAGACCCAGTACTTC.

The gene calls are TRBV28 and TRBJ1-6; D is unclear. Germline V lookup: CDR1 MDHEN, CDR2 SYDVKM. This CDR3 is built from 13 residues. V lost 4 bases, J lost 9 bases, and 10 bases lay in between. The CDR3 DNA follows: TGTGCCAGCAGTTCCTATTTGTCTTCACCCCTCCACTTT. It codes for CASSSYLSSPLHF.

This clonotype was seen a handful of times. The chain has TRBV7-9 and TRBJ1-1; D uncertain. The CDR3 extends over 13 amino acids. CDR1 is SEHNR, CDR2 FQNEAQ, per germline (reference sequence). Trimming left V 1 base short and J 3 bases short, with 6 bases between. The CDR3 here is CASSLGGDTEAFF. DNA for the CDR3: TGTGCCAGCAGCTTAGGTGGAGACACTGAAGCTTTCTTT.

This clonotype was observed a few times. The chain links TRBV7-2 to TRBJ1-2; D might be TRBD1 (5 bases). Germline V gene sequence: CDR1 SGHTA, CDR2 FQGNSA. Trimming cost V 7 bases and J 8 bases, with 26 bases left between them. The CDR3 covers 16 residues. CDR3 coding DNA: TGTGCCAGCACCCCTAGACTGGACGCGTTCGGGGACGGCTACACCTTC. Amino acid sequence: CASTPRLDAFGDGYTF.

This clonotype was found a few times. The rearrangement joins TRBV5-1 to TRBJ1-5; D unclear. V lost 0 bases, J lost 4 bases, and 5 bases lay in between. The CDR3 extends over 13 amino acids. Germline-derived CDR1 and CDR2 are SGHRS and YFSETQ. CDR3 DNA sequence: TGCGCCAGCAGCTTGGCTACGAATCAGCCCCAGCATTTT. It translates to CASSLATNQPQHF. Full variable domain (remainder filled in from reference TRBV5-1 and TRBJ1-5): KAGVTQTPRYLIKTRGQQVTLSCSPISGHRSVSWYQQTPGQGLQFLFEYFSETQRNKGNFPGRFSGRQFSNSRSEMNVSTLELGDSALYLCASSLATNQPQHFGDGTRLSIL.

This clonotype occurred a few times. This chain joins TRBV28 and TRBJ1-1; TRBD1 aligns across 7 bases. V gave up 5 bases and J gave up 6 bases; unmatched junction bases: 12. The germline V gene has CDR1 MDHEN and CDR2 SYDVKM. This CDR3 comprises 15 residues. This CDR3 is CASSPQMHRGPEAFF. As DNA, the CDR3 is TGTGCCAGCAGTCCTCAGATGCACAGGGGCCCTGAAGCTTTCTTT.

This clonotype was detected only a few times. The CDR3, as DNA: TGCAGCGGCTCCTTGGGCGCCGGGGAGCTGTTTTTT. Its protein is CSGSLGAGELFF. V is TRBV29-1 and J is TRBJ2-2; D uncertain. Germline V gene sequence: CDR1 SQVTM, CDR2 ANQGSEA. The V gene lost 7 bases and the J gene lost 6 bases, with 12 bases spanning the gap. The CDR3 spans 12 residues.

The V call is TRBV4-1, the J call TRBJ2-2; a possible D gene is TRBD2 (5 bases). This CDR3 is built from 11 residues. The V end lost 7 bases, the J end lost 6 bases, and 6 bases lay between the germline ends. Germline-derived CDR1 and CDR2 are MGHRA and YSYEKL. The CDR3 sequence: CASTGAGELFF. The CDR3, as DNA: TGCGCCAGCACCGGGGCCGGGGAGCTGTTTTTT.

The chain couples TRBV12-3 or TRBV12-4 to TRBJ2-7; a weak D match, TRBD2 (5 bases). Trimming cost V 6 bases and J 4 bases, with 13 bases left between them. This CDR3 contains 13 residues. Written as DNA, the CDR3 is TGTGCCAGCAGAGACTACGGGGAGTACGAGCAGTACTTC. It codes for CASRDYGEYEQYF.

In its sample, this clonotype was seen many times. The rearrangement links TRBV7-9 to TRBJ2-1; TRBD2 aligns across 12 bases. The CDR3 runs to 15 residues. V was pared by 5 bases and J by 6 bases, with 5 bases of the junction left unmatched. Germline CDR1 reads SEHNR; CDR2 reads FQNEAQ (reference sequence). CDR3 sequence (DNA): TGTGCCAGCAGCCCCGGGACTAGCGGGTTCAATGAGCAGTTCTTC. Its protein product is CASSPGTSGFNEQFF. Variable domain in full (rest from reference TRBV7-9 and TRBJ2-1): DTGVSQNPRHKITKRGQNVTFRCDPISEHNRLYWYRQTLGQGPEFLTYFQNEAQLEKSRLLSDRFSAERPKGSFSTLEIQRTEQGDSAMYLCASSPGTSGFNEQFFGPGTRLTVL.

This clonotype was recorded many times. The chain employs TRBV29-1 and TRBJ1-1; TRBD1 matches at 10 bases. Germline V gene data show CDR1 as SQVTM and CDR2 as ANQGSEA. With 4 bases clipped from V and 1 base from J, the junction kept 6 bases outside the gene matches. This CDR3 comprises 15 residues. The CDR3 here is CSVGQGAIRNTEAFF. The CDR3 bases are TGCAGCGTTGGACAGGGGGCGATTCGGAACACTGAAGCTTTCTTT.

This clonotype was observed a handful of times. The CDR3: CASSLGGRLNTEAFF. The CDR3 coding sequence is TGTGCCAGCAGTTTGGGGGGGCGTCTGAACACTGAAGCTTTCTTT. The chain has TRBV27 and TRBJ1-1; TRBD1 might be the D (6 bases). V lost 3 bases to trimming and J lost 0 bases, with 11 bases between them. This CDR3 is 15 amino acids long. Germline assignment: CDR1 MNHEY and CDR2 SMNVEV (reference sequence).

This clonotype was counted a few times. The chain is built from TRBV28 and TRBJ1-1; a possible D gene is TRBD1 (5 bases). The V end lost 3 bases, the J end lost 1 base, and 6 bases lay between the germline ends. CDR1 MDHEN and CDR2 SYDVKM come from the germline V gene. This CDR3 spans 13 amino acids. The CDR3 reads CASSFQGNTEAFF. The CDR3 DNA reads TGTGCCAGCAGTTTCCAGGGGAACACTGAAGCTTTCTTT.

The chain links TRBV7-2 to TRBJ2-7; 8 nucleotides agree with TRBD1. Trimming at V came to 3 bases and at J to 6 bases, leaving 10 bases not matched to a gene. This CDR3 is 15 amino acids long. The germline V gene encodes CDR1 SGHTA and CDR2 FQGNSA. CDR3 sequence: CASSLLGQGGVEQYF. The CDR3 DNA is TGTGCCAGCAGCTTGCTTGGACAGGGAGGAGTCGAGCAGTACTTC.